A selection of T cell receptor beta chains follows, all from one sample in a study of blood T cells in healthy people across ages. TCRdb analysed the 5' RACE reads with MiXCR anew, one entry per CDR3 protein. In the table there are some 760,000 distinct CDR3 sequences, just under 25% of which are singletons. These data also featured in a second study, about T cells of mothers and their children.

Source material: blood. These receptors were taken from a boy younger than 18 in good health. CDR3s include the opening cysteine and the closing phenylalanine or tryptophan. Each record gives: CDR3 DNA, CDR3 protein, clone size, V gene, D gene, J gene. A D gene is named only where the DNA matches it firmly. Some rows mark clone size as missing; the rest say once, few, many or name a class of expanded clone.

CDR3 DNA: TGCGCCAGCAGCTTGGCCGGACAGGGTAGTGGAAACACCATATATTTT
CDR3 protein: CASSLAGQGSGNTIYF
clone size: few
V gene: TRBV5-1
D gene: TRBD1
J gene: TRBJ1-3

CDR3 DNA: TGTGCCACCAGCGACAGGATCTTTTACGAGCAGTACTTC
CDR3 protein: CATSDRIFYEQYF
clone size: few
V gene: TRBV15
D gene: .
J gene: TRBJ2-7

CDR3 DNA: TGTGCCACCAGTGATTTGCTAGCGGGGACGCCAGATACGCAGTATTTT
CDR3 protein: CATSDLLAGTPDTQYF
clone size: few
V gene: TRBV24-1
D gene: TRBD2
J gene: TRBJ2-3

CDR3 DNA: TGCAGTGCTTCTGAAACGGGAACTGAAGCTTTCTTT
CDR3 protein: CSASETGTEAFF
clone size: .
V gene: TRBV20-1
D gene: .
J gene: TRBJ1-1

CDR3 DNA: TGTGCCAGCAGTTTAGATCCTAGCGGGGGCTACACAGATACGCAGTATTTT
CDR3 protein: CASSLDPSGGYTDTQYF
clone size: few
V gene: TRBV12-3/TRBV12-4
D gene: TRBD2
J gene: TRBJ2-3

CDR3 DNA: TGTGCCAGCAGCGGACCCTCGACAGGGGGCGAGGGGAACACTGAAGCTTTCTTT
CDR3 protein: CASSGPSTGGEGNTEAFF
clone size: few
V gene: TRBV4-2
D gene: TRBD1
J gene: TRBJ1-1

CDR3 DNA: TGTGCCAGCAGTTTAGCGGGAATTGAGACCCAGTACTTC
CDR3 protein: CASSLAGIETQYF
clone size: few
V gene: TRBV28
D gene: .
J gene: TRBJ2-5

CDR3 DNA: TGCAGCGTTTTCTACACTGAAGCTTTCTTT
CDR3 protein: CSVFYTEAFF
clone size: few
V gene: TRBV29-1
D gene: .
J gene: TRBJ1-1

CDR3 DNA: TGTGCCAGCAGCTTAACGGGGAGGCCCCAAGAGACCCAGTACTTC
CDR3 protein: CASSLTGRPQETQYF
clone size: few
V gene: TRBV7-3
D gene: .
J gene: TRBJ2-5

CDR3 DNA: TGTGCCAGCAGTTCATGGGGTGGAGAGACCCAGTACTTC
CDR3 protein: CASSSWGGETQYF
clone size: .
V gene: TRBV28
D gene: .
J gene: TRBJ2-5

CDR3 DNA: TGTGCCAGCAGTCAATGGGCCCCGCAAGAGACCCAGTACTTC
CDR3 protein: CASSQWAPQETQYF
clone size: .
V gene: TRBV12-3/TRBV12-4
D gene: .
J gene: TRBJ2-5

CDR3 DNA: TGTGCCAGCAGCTTCTGGGCGCCCCGGGGCACCGGGGAGCTGTTTTTT
CDR3 protein: CASSFWAPRGTGELFF
clone size: .
V gene: TRBV11-2
D gene: .
J gene: TRBJ2-2

CDR3 DNA: TGTGCCAGCAGTTTATTGGGGGACCAGTACTTC
CDR3 protein: CASSLLGDQYF
clone size: .
V gene: TRBV12-3/TRBV12-4
D gene: .
J gene: TRBJ2-5

CDR3 DNA: TGTGCCAGCAGCTTAGCCGGGTCGAGGGTCGGAAACATTCAGTACTTC
CDR3 protein: CASSLAGSRVGNIQYF
clone size: .
V gene: TRBV11-2
D gene: .
J gene: TRBJ2-4

CDR3 DNA: TGTGCCAGCAGCCGCGCCGGGGTACATAGGGGGCATGAGCAGTTCTTC
CDR3 protein: CASSRAGVHRGHEQFF
clone size: .
V gene: TRBV11-2
D gene: TRBD1
J gene: TRBJ2-1

CDR3 DNA: TGTGCCAGCAGCTTGCAGGGGCTGGGGGTTTACGAGCAGTACTTC
CDR3 protein: CASSLQGLGVYEQYF
clone size: few
V gene: TRBV28
D gene: .
J gene: TRBJ2-7

CDR3 DNA: TGCAGCGTTGTTCCTCAGGGAGCTGGAAACACCATATATTTT
CDR3 protein: CSVVPQGAGNTIYF
clone size: .
V gene: TRBV29-1
D gene: .
J gene: TRBJ1-3

CDR3 DNA: TGTGCCAGCAGTTTACCCGGGACAGGGAGGGCCTATAATTCACCCCTCCACTTT
CDR3 protein: CASSLPGTGRAYNSPLHF
clone size: .
V gene: TRBV12-3/TRBV12-4
D gene: TRBD1
J gene: TRBJ1-6

CDR3 DNA: TGTGCCAGCAGCTCCCCCTCCAGGGGCATCGGTACTAACTATGGCTACACCTTC
CDR3 protein: CASSSPSRGIGTNYGYTF
clone size: .
V gene: TRBV7-2
D gene: .
J gene: TRBJ1-2

CDR3 DNA: TGCAGTGCTAGTCCTTCCGGGACTAGCAGCCACGAGCAGTACTTC
CDR3 protein: CSASPSGTSSHEQYF
clone size: few
V gene: TRBV20-1
D gene: TRBD2
J gene: TRBJ2-7

CDR3 DNA: TGTGCCTCACGGGGAGGACTAGCGGGTGCTTACGAGCAGTACTTC
CDR3 protein: CASRGGLAGAYEQYF
clone size: .
V gene: TRBV10-3
D gene: TRBD2
J gene: TRBJ2-7

CDR3 DNA: TGTGCCAGCAGCGCGACTGTGATCTCCTCGGTTAAAGCCTCGGGGGAGCTGTTTTTT
CDR3 protein: CASSATVISSVKASGELFF
clone size: few
V gene: TRBV9
D gene: .
J gene: TRBJ2-2

CDR3 DNA: TGTGCCAGCAGTGTAGCGGGAGGCCCTTACAATGAGCAGTTCTTC
CDR3 protein: CASSVAGGPYNEQFF
clone size: few
V gene: TRBV27
D gene: TRBD2
J gene: TRBJ2-1

CDR3 DNA: TGTGCCAGCAGCAAAGGGGCTGAGCAGTACTTC
CDR3 protein: CASSKGAEQYF
clone size: .
V gene: TRBV21-1
D gene: .
J gene: TRBJ2-7

CDR3 DNA: TGCAGTGCTAGAGCAAGATGGGGAGCGGCCCGTCAAGAGACCCAGTACTTC
CDR3 protein: CSARARWGAARQETQYF
clone size: .
V gene: TRBV20-1
D gene: .
J gene: TRBJ2-5

CDR3 DNA: TGTGCCAGCAGGAACCGAGCGAACACCGGGGAGCTGTTTTTT
CDR3 protein: CASRNRANTGELFF
clone size: .
V gene: TRBV7-2
D gene: .
J gene: TRBJ2-2

CDR3 DNA: TGTGCCATCAGCAAACCCGGGACTTCTCAAGAGACCCAGTACTTC
CDR3 protein: CAISKPGTSQETQYF
clone size: .
V gene: TRBV10-3
D gene: .
J gene: TRBJ2-5

CDR3 DNA: TGTGCCAGCAGCCGTATGGGACAGGGAGGATCACCCCTCCACTTT
CDR3 protein: CASSRMGQGGSPLHF
clone size: .
V gene: TRBV7-9
D gene: TRBD1
J gene: TRBJ1-6

CDR3 DNA: TGCAGTGCTAGAGGGACTAGCGGGGGGGCTAGCACAGATACGCAGTATTTT
CDR3 protein: CSARGTSGGASTDTQYF
clone size: few
V gene: TRBV20-1
D gene: TRBD2
J gene: TRBJ2-3

CDR3 DNA: TGTGCCAGCACCGAAGGTGGAGGGGGACAAGAGACCCAGTACTTC
CDR3 protein: CASTEGGGGQETQYF
clone size: .
V gene: TRBV6-1
D gene: .
J gene: TRBJ2-5

CDR3 DNA: TGTGCCAGCAGCCTATTAAACATGAACACTGAAGCTTTCTTT
CDR3 protein: CASSLLNMNTEAFF
clone size: .
V gene: TRBV7-9
D gene: .
J gene: TRBJ1-1

CDR3 DNA: TGTGCCAGCAGTTACTCGAGCGCAGGGGTAGCGACCAAAAACATTCAGTACTTC
CDR3 protein: CASSYSSAGVATKNIQYF
clone size: .
V gene: TRBV6-5
D gene: .
J gene: TRBJ2-4

CDR3 DNA: TGTGCCACCAGGGTCGAGGGGATACAAGAGACCCAGTACTTC
CDR3 protein: CATRVEGIQETQYF
clone size: .
V gene: TRBV10-3
D gene: .
J gene: TRBJ2-5

CDR3 DNA: TGTGCCAGCTCTCAAGGGGCGGGGAGACAAGAGACCCAGTACTTC
CDR3 protein: CASSQGAGRQETQYF
clone size: few
V gene: TRBV11-3
D gene: .
J gene: TRBJ2-5

CDR3 DNA: TGTGCCAGCGCTCCAACTGGGGGGATGGACTATGGCTACACCTTC
CDR3 protein: CASAPTGGMDYGYTF
clone size: .
V gene: TRBV7-3
D gene: .
J gene: TRBJ1-2

CDR3 DNA: TGCAGCGTCCCACTGGACATAAGGTACAATGAGCAGTTCTTC
CDR3 protein: CSVPLDIRYNEQFF
clone size: .
V gene: TRBV29-1
D gene: .
J gene: TRBJ2-1

CDR3 DNA: TGCGCCAGCAGCCAAGAGAGGGAACAGCCCTACGAGCAGTACTTC
CDR3 protein: CASSQEREQPYEQYF
clone size: .
V gene: TRBV4-3
D gene: .
J gene: TRBJ2-7

CDR3 DNA: TGCGCCAGCAGCTTGGGTCCGGGTGACGAGCAGTACTTC
CDR3 protein: CASSLGPGDEQYF
clone size: many
V gene: TRBV5-1
D gene: .
J gene: TRBJ2-7

CDR3 DNA: TGTGCCACCAGTGATCCCTCAGGGAAGGCTAGCTCCTACAATGAGCAGTTCTTC
CDR3 protein: CATSDPSGKASSYNEQFF
clone size: few
V gene: TRBV24-1
D gene: .
J gene: TRBJ2-1

CDR3 DNA: TGTGCCAGCAGTGAATTACGGCTAGCGCAAGAGACCCAGTACTTC
CDR3 protein: CASSELRLAQETQYF
clone size: .
V gene: TRBV6-1
D gene: .
J gene: TRBJ2-5

CDR3 DNA: TGTGCCAGCAGCGGGACAGGGGGTGGTGAAAAACTGTTTTTT
CDR3 protein: CASSGTGGGEKLFF
clone size: few
V gene: TRBV7-8
D gene: TRBD1
J gene: TRBJ1-4

CDR3 DNA: TGTGCCAGCAGTCCTACAGGGGTTGTTAACTATGGCTACACCTTC
CDR3 protein: CASSPTGVVNYGYTF
clone size: .
V gene: TRBV12-3/TRBV12-4
D gene: TRBD1
J gene: TRBJ1-2

CDR3 DNA: TGTGCCAGCAGCTTAGCGTTGTCTAGCCTTACCTACGAGCAGTACTTC
CDR3 protein: CASSLALSSLTYEQYF
clone size: .
V gene: TRBV7-9
D gene: .
J gene: TRBJ2-7

CDR3 DNA: TGCAGTGCTTGGGGGGGCCAGCAGTACTTC
CDR3 protein: CSAWGGQQYF
clone size: .
V gene: TRBV20-1
D gene: .
J gene: TRBJ2-7

CDR3 DNA: TGCAGCGCCGGACAGGGGCGAGGGACCCAGTACTTC
CDR3 protein: CSAGQGRGTQYF
clone size: once
V gene: TRBV29-1
D gene: TRBD1
J gene: TRBJ2-5

CDR3 DNA: TGTGCCAGCAGCTTCGACCGGACATTCCTCCGGAAGACCCAGTACTTC
CDR3 protein: CASSFDRTFLRKTQYF
clone size: .
V gene: TRBV7-2
D gene: .
J gene: TRBJ2-5

CDR3 DNA: TGTGCCAGCAGCCGTATAAGGGGCACTGAAGCTTTCTTT
CDR3 protein: CASSRIRGTEAFF
clone size: few
V gene: TRBV7-3
D gene: .
J gene: TRBJ1-1

CDR3 DNA: TGCAGCGTTCGGCTTACCGGGGAGGACGAGCAGTACTTC
CDR3 protein: CSVRLTGEDEQYF
clone size: .
V gene: TRBV29-1
D gene: .
J gene: TRBJ2-7

CDR3 DNA: TGTGCCATCAGCACGGGACAGGAAAACACCATATATTTT
CDR3 protein: CAISTGQENTIYF
clone size: few
V gene: TRBV10-3
D gene: TRBD1
J gene: TRBJ1-3

CDR3 DNA: TGCGCCAGCAGCCCACGACAGGGAACTGAAAAACTGTTTTTT
CDR3 protein: CASSPRQGTEKLFF
clone size: few
V gene: TRBV4-1
D gene: TRBD1
J gene: TRBJ1-4

CDR3 DNA: TGCAGCGTTCTTCAGGAATTGGAGACCCAGTACTTC
CDR3 protein: CSVLQELETQYF
clone size: .
V gene: TRBV29-1
D gene: .
J gene: TRBJ2-5

CDR3 DNA: TGTGCCAGTGCGATAGGGGGGCCAGGGGAGACCCAGTACTTC
CDR3 protein: CASAIGGPGETQYF
clone size: once
V gene: TRBV5-6
D gene: .
J gene: TRBJ2-5

CDR3 DNA: TGTGCCAGCAGTATGGCCGGGACAGGGGGGACCTATGGCTACACCTTC
CDR3 protein: CASSMAGTGGTYGYTF
clone size: .
V gene: TRBV27
D gene: TRBD1
J gene: TRBJ1-2

CDR3 DNA: TGTGCCAGCAGCCTCCAGTCGTCCGCTGAAGCTTTCTTT
CDR3 protein: CASSLQSSAEAFF
clone size: .
V gene: TRBV11-3
D gene: .
J gene: TRBJ1-1

CDR3 DNA: TGCGCCAGCAGCTTGTGGGGGCTAGAAGGCGGGGAGCTGTTTTTT
CDR3 protein: CASSLWGLEGGELFF
clone size: .
V gene: TRBV5-1
D gene: .
J gene: TRBJ2-2

CDR3 DNA: TGTGCCAGCAGCGTAGCTTGGGACTCCCCACGCGTGCAGTATTTT
CDR3 protein: CASSVAWDSPRVQYF
clone size: .
V gene: TRBV9
D gene: .
J gene: TRBJ2-3

CDR3 DNA: TGTGCCAGCAGTGACCGACCTGAAACTCGCTACACCTTC
CDR3 protein: CASSDRPETRYTF
clone size: .
V gene: TRBV28
D gene: .
J gene: TRBJ1-2

CDR3 DNA: TGTGCCAGCAGCTTCACCTGGGGAGGCTACACCTTC
CDR3 protein: CASSFTWGGYTF
clone size: .
V gene: TRBV11-2
D gene: .
J gene: TRBJ1-2

CDR3 DNA: TGTGCCAGCAGTTTTAGTGGGAGCTCTGGGGCCAACGTCCTGGCTTTC
CDR3 protein: CASSFSGSSGANVLAF
clone size: .
V gene: TRBV12-3/TRBV12-4
D gene: .
J gene: TRBJ2-6

CDR3 DNA: TGTGCCAGCAGCTTGGGGGGTACCTACAGTGAGCAGTTCTTC
CDR3 protein: CASSLGGTYSEQFF
clone size: .
V gene: TRBV7-2
D gene: .
J gene: TRBJ2-1